These 18 T cell receptor beta chains came from one sample sequenced in a study of cytomegalovirus exposure and HLA in healthy donors. PCR used 60 Vbeta primers and 13 Jbeta primers. Using immunoSEQ multiplex PCR, the repertoire was profiled, and TCRdb retains in-frame clones only, with some absent. The sample records 90,000 to 150,000 clones, about 68% being singletons. The sequenced sample was PBMCs. The receptors were gathered from a woman aged 50 to 60 in good health and CMV-seropositive.

V is TRBV30 and J is TRBJ2-2; no clear D gene. Trimming removed 0 bases from V and 6 bases from J, with 11 bases in between. From germline, CDR1 is GTSNPN and CDR2 SVGIG (reference sequence). This CDR3 comprises 14 residues. In nucleotides, the CDR3 is TGTGCCTGGAGTGTGCCAACGGTTTCCGGGGAGCTGTTTTTT. It codes for CAWSVPTVSGELFF.

J is TRBJ1-1 and V is TRBV5-1; TRBD1 is a possible D gene (6 bases). This CDR3 region has 16 residues. Trimming took off 5 bases at V and 4 bases at J, with 21 bases between the two ends. CDR1 and CDR2 (germline): SGHRS, YFSETQ. The CDR3 sequence is CASRFHGAGDVTEAFF. CDR3 DNA sequence: TGCGCCAGCAGGTTCCACGGCGCAGGGGACGTCACTGAAGCTTTCTTT.

This chain links TRBV5-6 with TRBJ2-5, with 10 bases fitting TRBD1. The end of the DNA aligns better with TRBJ2-7, so the J call may be wrong. Looked up from germline, CDR1 is SGHDT and CDR2 is YYEEEE. The CDR3 is 14 residues long. The CDR3 DNA sequence: TGTGCCAGCAGCTCCGGGACAGGGGTTTACGAGCAGTACTTC. Residues: CASSSGTGVYEQYF.

This clone has just a few counts. The J gene is TRBJ2-7, the V gene TRBV2, with 9 bases fitting TRBD1. The germline V gene has CDR1 SNHLY and CDR2 FYNNEI. There are 15 residues in the CDR3. Trimming removed 0 bases from V and 4 bases from J; junction bases left unmatched: 4. The CDR3 sequence is CASSEAPGQGYEQYF. The CDR3, as DNA: TGTGCCAGCAGTGAAGCCCCGGGACAGGGATACGAGCAGTACTTC.

The CDR3 protein is CASSLIAGNEQFF. The CDR3 coding sequence is TGTGCCAGCAGCTTAATCGCAGGAAATGAGCAGTTCTTC. This chain links TRBV7-9 with TRBJ2-1; D ambiguous. This CDR3 is built from 13 residues. V gave up 2 bases and J gave up 7 bases, with 9 bases separating them. Germline V gene data show CDR1 as SEHNR and CDR2 as FQNEAQ (reference sequence).

The rearrangement uses TRBV7-9 and TRBJ2-1; a weak D match, TRBD2 (7 bases). The CDR3 is made up of 15 amino acids. Germline-derived CDR1 and CDR2 are SEHNR and FQNEAQ (reference sequence). Trimming took 1 base from V and 8 from J, leaving 15 bases between them. The CDR3 region has the DNA TGTGCCAGCAGCTTAGAAGGGGGGGGGTCCGATGAGCAGTTCTTC. As protein: CASSLEGGGSDEQFF.

V and J are TRBV5-1 and TRBJ2-1, with 14 bases identical to TRBD2. Trimming at V came to 3 bases and at J to 8 bases, leaving 7 bases not matched to a gene. This CDR3 spans 16 amino acids. CDR1 SGHRS and CDR2 YFSETQ come from the germline V gene. The CDR3 DNA sequence: TGCGCCAGCAGCTATGGACAGACTAGCGGGGGGGATGAGCAGTTCTTC. Its protein product is CASSYGQTSGGDEQFF.

This clone was recorded only once. The V call is TRBV11-2, the J call TRBJ1-2, with 10 bases aligning to TRBD1. J was trimmed by 4 bases and V by 1 base; bases with no gene match: 0. The CDR3 totals 14 residues. The germline gives CDR1 SGHAT, CDR2 FQNNGV. The CDR3 region has the DNA TGTGCCAGCAGCTTAGGGACAGGGGGCTATGGCTACACCTTC. As protein: CASSLGTGGYGYTF.

The gene calls are TRBV13 and TRBJ1-1; D is perhaps TRBD1 (5 bases). CDR1 and CDR2 (germline): PRHDT, FYEKMQ (reference sequence). This CDR3 has 14 residues. Trimming shortened V by 4 bases and J by 4 bases, and 13 bases separated the two germline ends. The CDR3 DNA reads TGTGCCAGCAGCTCCTTTTCGGGGGGCACTGAAGCTTTCTTT. Translating it yields CASSSFSGGTEAFF.

The J gene is TRBJ2-3, the V gene TRBV9, with 12 positions matching TRBD2. With 0 bases clipped from V and 2 bases from J, the junction kept 4 bases outside the gene matches. The CDR3 spans 17 residues. Germline CDR1 reads SGDLS; CDR2 reads YYNGEE. CDR3 DNA: TGTGCCAGCAGCGTAGGTGGGACTAGCGGGCCCACAGATACGCAGTATTTT. Protein: CASSVGGTSGPTDTQYF. Combining the CDR3 with reference TRBV9 and TRBJ2-3 gives the whole variable domain DSGVTQTPKHLITATGQRVTLRCSPRSGDLSVYWYQQSLDQGLQFLIQYYNGEERAKGNILERFSAQQFPDLHSELNLSSLELGDSALYFCASSVGGTSGPTDTQYFGPGTRLTVL.

This clone was detected only a few times. CDR3 sequence: CAWSSKGLSNQPQHF. CDR3 nucleotides: TGTGCCTGGAGTTCCAAGGGGCTCAGCAATCAGCCCCAGCATTTT. The V call is TRBV30, the J call TRBJ1-5; D may be TRBD1 (5 bases). V dropped 2 bases and J dropped 1 base, with 12 bases sitting between them. The CDR3 runs 15 residues. CDR1 and CDR2 from the germline V gene are GTSNPN and SVGIG (reference sequence).

The chain employs TRBV4-3 and TRBJ1-4, with D possibly being TRBD1 (6 bases). The CDR3 consists of 15 residues. V gave up 1 base and J gave up 7 bases, with 13 bases separating them. Germline V lookup: CDR1 LGHNA, CDR2 YSLEER. The CDR3 bases are TGCGCCAGCAGCCAAGCTTCAGGGGAGGGTGAAAAACTGTTTTTT. It yields the protein CASSQASGEGEKLFF.

This chain joins TRBV7-8 and TRBJ1-1, with D unresolved. This CDR3 contains 16 residues. V was trimmed by 1 base and J by 8 bases, leaving 20 bases between them. Per the germline V gene, CDR1 is SGHVS and CDR2 is FQNEAQ. CDR3 DNA sequence: TGTGCCAGCAGCTTAGAAGCACAGCTATTAACACTGGAAGCTTTCTTT. Amino acid sequence: CASSLEAQLLTLEAFF.

The V call is TRBV9, the J call TRBJ1-3; D is undetermined. V was pared by 0 bases and J by 0 bases, with 13 bases between. Germline CDR1 SGDLS, CDR2 YYNGEE. There are 17 residues in the CDR3. The DNA for the CDR3 is TGTGCCAGCAGCGTAGCTTCGAGCACTTACTCTGGAAACACCATATATTTT. Its protein is CASSVASSTYSGNTIYF.

The chain couples TRBV5-6 to TRBJ2-7; TRBD1 matches at 7 bases. CDR3 length equals 15 residues. V lost 4 bases and J lost 4; bases outside the gene matches: 11. Germline CDR1 and CDR2: SGHDT and YYEEEE. CDR3 region: CASSQGVPVVYEQYF. CDR3 DNA: TGTGCCAGCAGCCAGGGGGTACCTGTGGTGTACGAGCAGTACTTC.

The gene calls are TRBV21-1 and TRBJ2-4; TRBD1 is taken as the D call from the table, unchecked against the DNA. TRBV21-1 represents a pseudogene. There are 14 residues in the CDR3. This CDR3 is CASRQGARWDIQYF. For the CDR3, the DNA is TGTGCCAGCAGACAGGGGGCCCGGTGGGACATTCAGTACTTC.

This chain connects TRBV20-1 to TRBJ2-5; D possibly corresponds to TRBD1 (5 bases). V was trimmed by 1 base and J by 5 bases, leaving 5 bases between them. Germline V gene sequence: CDR1 DFQATT, CDR2 SNEGSKA (reference sequence). The CDR3 is 11 amino acids. The CDR3 here is CSARAGETQYF. The CDR3 DNA reads as TGCAGTGCTAGAGCAGGGGAGACCCAGTACTTC.

The chain links TRBV7-9 to TRBJ1-2, with 7 bases lining up with TRBD1. The CDR3 consists of 15 residues. Germline assignment: CDR1 SEHNR and CDR2 FQNEAQ (reference sequence). V dropped 5 bases and J dropped 6; count of bases not matched to a gene: 12. The CDR3: CASSTQTGAENGYTF. The CDR3 nucleotides read TGTGCCAGCAGCACCCAAACAGGGGCGGAAAATGGCTACACCTTC.